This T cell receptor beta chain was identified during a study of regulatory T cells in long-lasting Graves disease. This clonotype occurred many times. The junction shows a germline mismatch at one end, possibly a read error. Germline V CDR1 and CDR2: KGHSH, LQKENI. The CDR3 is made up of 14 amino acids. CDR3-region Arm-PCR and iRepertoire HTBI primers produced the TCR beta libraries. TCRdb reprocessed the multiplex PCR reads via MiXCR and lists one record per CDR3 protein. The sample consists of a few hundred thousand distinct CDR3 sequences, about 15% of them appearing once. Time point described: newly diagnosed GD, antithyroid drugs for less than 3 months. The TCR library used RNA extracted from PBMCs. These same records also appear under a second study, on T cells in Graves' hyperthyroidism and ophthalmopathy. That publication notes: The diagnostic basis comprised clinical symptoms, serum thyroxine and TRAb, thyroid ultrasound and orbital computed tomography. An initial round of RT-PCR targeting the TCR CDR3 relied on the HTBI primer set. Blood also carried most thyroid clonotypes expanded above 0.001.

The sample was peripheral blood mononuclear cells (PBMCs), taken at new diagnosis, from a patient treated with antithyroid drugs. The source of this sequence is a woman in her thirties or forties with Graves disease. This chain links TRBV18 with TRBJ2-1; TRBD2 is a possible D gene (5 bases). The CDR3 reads CASRGISSNNEQFF. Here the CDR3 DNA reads TGTGCCAGCCGAGGGATTTCCTCCAACAATGAGCAGTTCTTC.